This TCR beta chain came from a study of blood T cell repertoires in COVID-19. Looking at the study overall: The United States, Italy and Spain supplied acute and convalescent COVID-19 samples. From T cells, B-cell-depleted T cells, or PBMCs came the material, which was cDNA or gDNA.

In the study's own analysis: Estimates of nucleated cell counts were drawn from the amplification of reference gene primers. The protocol was immunoSEQ multiplex PCR, while the TCRdb copy is restricted to in-frame clones and leaves out a portion. V, J and clone size were drawn from that table, and D and trimming were deduced from the DNA. The sample comprises about 190,000 clones, 88% of which are singletons, and 5.5% to 7% rests with the top ten. The CDR3 consists of 12 residues. V was shortened by 0 bases and J by 4 bases, with 4 bases between the two germline ends. Germline values: CDR1 SGHTS, CDR2 YDEGEE.

V usage is TRBV5-8 and J usage is TRBJ1-1; no firm D call. The clonotype originates from a man aged 35-49 years with active or convalescent COVID-19. The material sequenced was peripheral blood. The CDR3 here is CASSLGPTEAFF. In nucleotides, the CDR3 is TGTGCCAGCAGCTTGGGGCCCACTGAAGCTTTCTTT.